This is a list of T cell receptor beta chains from one sample in a study of blood T cell repertoires in COVID-19. The table came from immunoSEQ multiplex PCR; TCRdb's copy has only in-frame clones and leaves some out. This table has 200,000 to 300,000 clones, about 91% appearing once. Sequencing was done on a sample of peripheral blood. The receptors come from a person aged 18 to 30 with COVID-19, enrolled during active disease. Both conserved end residues are part of each CDR3. The D gene is left open where the match is weak. Size is omitted from some rows. Given values are once, few, many or a class for expanded clones.

abundance: -; j_gene: TRBJ2-2; d_gene: TRBD1; v_gene: TRBV11-2; CDR3nt: TGTGCCAGCAGCTCCCCTCCCGGACAGGGGGCGGACACCGGGGAGCTGTTTTTT; CDR3aa: CASSSPPGQGADTGELFF
abundance: -; j_gene: TRBJ2-1; d_gene: -; v_gene: TRBV5-4; CDR3nt: TGTGCCAGCAGGGATCAATCTAGTAGTTACAATGAGCAGTTCTTC; CDR3aa: CASRDQSSSYNEQFF
abundance: -; j_gene: TRBJ1-6; d_gene: -; v_gene: TRBV6-5; CDR3nt: TGTGCCAGCAGTTACTCAGGGAGCTCCTATAATTCACCCCTCCACTTT; CDR3aa: CASSYSGSSYNSPLHF
abundance: -; j_gene: TRBJ1-1; d_gene: TRBD1; v_gene: TRBV2; CDR3nt: TGTGCCAGCCGACAGGGTGTTTCGACTGAAGCTTTCTTT; CDR3aa: CASRQGVSTEAFF
abundance: -; j_gene: TRBJ1-2; d_gene: -; v_gene: TRBV6-5; CDR3nt: TGTGCCGCCTACCGCCAGGGTCCTGGCTACACCTTC; CDR3aa: CAAYRQGPGYTF
abundance: -; j_gene: TRBJ2-1; d_gene: -; v_gene: TRBV7-9; CDR3nt: TGTGCCAGCAGCCCGGCGGCCGGGAACAATGAGCAGTTCTTC; CDR3aa: CASSPAAGNNEQFF
abundance: -; j_gene: TRBJ1-2; d_gene: -; v_gene: TRBV28; CDR3nt: TGTGCCAGCAGTCTACTGGTCCCAAATGGCTACACCTTC; CDR3aa: CASSLLVPNGYTF
abundance: once; j_gene: TRBJ2-4; d_gene: TRBD2; v_gene: TRBV6-1; CDR3nt: TGTGCCAGCAGTGAAGGAGCGGGACTCATAGCCAAAAACATTCAGTACTTC; CDR3aa: CASSEGAGLIAKNIQYF
abundance: -; j_gene: TRBJ2-5; d_gene: -; v_gene: TRBV25-1; CDR3nt: TGTGCCAGCAGTGAATATGGCCCCCAAGAGACCCAGTACTTC; CDR3aa: CASSEYGPQETQYF
abundance: -; j_gene: TRBJ2-1; d_gene: -; v_gene: TRBV6-2/TRBV6-3; CDR3nt: TGTGCCAGCAGCGACCGCCTTGGGCTAGCGAGGGGCAATGAGCAGTTCTTC; CDR3aa: CASSDRLGLARGNEQFF
abundance: -; j_gene: TRBJ2-1; d_gene: TRBD2; v_gene: TRBV27; CDR3nt: TGTGCCAGCAGTTTTGCTAGCGGCCCATGGGAGCAGTTCTTC; CDR3aa: CASSFASGPWEQFF
abundance: once; j_gene: TRBJ1-2; d_gene: TRBD1; v_gene: TRBV3-1/TRBV3-2; CDR3nt: TGTGCCAGCAGCCAAGAAGACAGGGTCGGGTATGGCTACACCTTC; CDR3aa: CASSQEDRVGYGYTF
abundance: -; j_gene: TRBJ2-3; d_gene: -; v_gene: TRBV5-6; CDR3nt: TGTGCCAGCAGCCTTGACAGCAAGCTCACAGATACGCAGTATTTT; CDR3aa: CASSLDSKLTDTQYF
abundance: -; j_gene: TRBJ1-4; d_gene: -; v_gene: TRBV4-1; CDR3nt: TGCGCCAGCAGCCAAGGAGGTGGACAAAGTGAAAAACTGTTTTTT; CDR3aa: CASSQGGGQSEKLFF
abundance: -; j_gene: TRBJ2-3; d_gene: TRBD2; v_gene: TRBV10-3; CDR3nt: TGTGCCAGAAGGACTAGCCCCCAGGATACGCAGTATTTT; CDR3aa: CARRTSPQDTQYF
abundance: -; j_gene: TRBJ2-7; d_gene: TRBD2; v_gene: TRBV3-1/TRBV3-2; CDR3nt: TGTGCCAGCAGCCAAGATCGCCCCGGACTAGCGGGGACCTACGAGCAGTACTTC; CDR3aa: CASSQDRPGLAGTYEQYF
abundance: once; j_gene: TRBJ2-5; d_gene: -; v_gene: TRBV5-1; CDR3nt: TGCGCCAGCAGCTTGGGGGGAGAAGAGACCCAGTACTTC; CDR3aa: CASSLGGEETQYF
abundance: -; j_gene: TRBJ2-5; d_gene: -; v_gene: TRBV28; CDR3nt: TGTGCCAGCAGTTCCGGAGGGACCCAGTACTTC; CDR3aa: CASSSGGTQYF
abundance: -; j_gene: TRBJ2-3; d_gene: -; v_gene: TRBV3-1/TRBV3-2; CDR3nt: TGTGCCAGCAGCCTTAAAGATACGCAGTATTTT; CDR3aa: CASSLKDTQYF
abundance: once; j_gene: TRBJ2-3; d_gene: TRBD1; v_gene: TRBV13; CDR3nt: TGTGCCAGCAGCTTTTCTGGACAGGGAGGACACTCGGCAGATACGCAGTATTTT; CDR3aa: CASSFSGQGGHSADTQYF
abundance: -; j_gene: TRBJ1-1; d_gene: TRBD1; v_gene: TRBV9; CDR3nt: TGTGCCAGCAGCTTTACAGGGGAGGAAGCTTTCTTT; CDR3aa: CASSFTGEEAFF
abundance: -; j_gene: TRBJ1-2; d_gene: -; v_gene: TRBV13; CDR3nt: TGTACCAGCGTCAGGGGAGTGGACGGCTACACCTTC; CDR3aa: CTSVRGVDGYTF
abundance: -; j_gene: TRBJ1-5; d_gene: -; v_gene: TRBV5-6; CDR3nt: TGTGCCAGCAGCTTAAGACAGGCGAAGGGCAATCAGCCCCAGCATTTT; CDR3aa: CASSLRQAKGNQPQHF
abundance: -; j_gene: TRBJ1-3; d_gene: -; v_gene: TRBV9; CDR3nt: TGTGCCAGCAGCGTAGAGAGTTCTGGAAACACCATATATTTT; CDR3aa: CASSVESSGNTIYF
abundance: -; j_gene: TRBJ2-5; d_gene: -; v_gene: TRBV11-2; CDR3nt: TGTGCCAGCAGCCTCCAGGGGCAGGGTGGCGAGACCCAGTACTTC; CDR3aa: CASSLQGQGGETQYF
abundance: -; j_gene: TRBJ2-1; d_gene: TRBD2; v_gene: TRBV27; CDR3nt: TGTGCCAGCAGTTTACCGACTAGCGGGAGCGATGAGCAGTTCTTC; CDR3aa: CASSLPTSGSDEQFF
abundance: -; j_gene: TRBJ2-3; d_gene: -; v_gene: TRBV7-9; CDR3nt: TGTGCCAGCAGCTCCCTACTCACAGATACGCAGTATTTT; CDR3aa: CASSSLLTDTQYF
abundance: -; j_gene: TRBJ2-1; d_gene: TRBD2; v_gene: TRBV2; CDR3nt: TGTGCCAGCAGTGGGACTAGCGGGAATCCCGATGAGCAGTTCTTC; CDR3aa: CASSGTSGNPDEQFF